This passage covers 20 T cell receptor beta chains from one sample sequenced in a study of blood T cell repertoires in COVID-19. The repertoire was sequenced with immunoSEQ multiplex PCR; TCRdb's copy has only in-frame clones and lacks some. Of roughly 230,000 clones listed, 70% to 90% are singletons. Input material: PBMCs or T cells enriched from blood (not recorded which). The receptors here all came from a woman aged 50 to 60 who had been exposed to COVID-19.

V gene TRBV24-1 combines with J gene TRBJ2-1; D is possibly TRBD2 (5 bases). This CDR3 spans 16 amino acids. V was trimmed by 7 bases and J by 0 bases, leaving 15 bases between them. Looked up from germline, CDR1 is KGHDR and CDR2 is SFDVKD. The CDR3: CATSHESGSSYNEQFF. The CDR3 DNA reads as TGTGCCACCAGCCATGAATCGGGGTCCTCCTACAATGAGCAGTTCTTC.

The J gene is TRBJ1-4, the V gene TRBV12-1; TRBD1 is taken as the D call from the table, unchecked against the DNA. TRBV12-1 is designated a pseudogene. The CDR3 is 16 residues long. The CDR3 DNA sequence: TGTGCCAGCAGCTTTGTACAGGGGAAGGGGGATGAAAAACTGTTTTTT. Protein: CASSFVQGKGDEKLFF.

Concerning this clone itself: The sample has other DNA sequences that encode this CDR3 too. The chain couples TRBV18 to TRBJ1-6; 9 bases are a match to TRBD1. Germline CDR1 reads KGHSH; CDR2 reads LQKENI. This CDR3 comprises 15 residues. After removal of 6 bases from V and 7 bases from J, the junction contained 7 bases not matched to a gene. The CDR3 spells CASSPRDRVNSPLHF. As DNA, the CDR3 is TGTGCCAGCTCCCCAAGGGACAGGGTAAATTCACCCCTCCACTTT.

This chain connects TRBV6-2 or TRBV6-3 to TRBJ1-5; TRBD1 matches at 9 bases. The germline V gene has CDR1 MNHEY and CDR2 SVGEGT. The V and J ends lost 6 bases and 5 bases, in that order; junction bases with no gene match: 8. This CDR3 region has 15 residues. As DNA, the CDR3 is TGTGCCAGCAGCAACGGGGGACAGGGCCATCAGCCCCAGCATTTT. Residues: CASSNGGQGHQPQHF.

This clone has just one count. This chain connects TRBV7-2 to TRBJ2-1; 7 bases match TRBD2. Germline loops: CDR1 SGHTA, CDR2 FQGNSA. The CDR3 contains 16 residues. The V segment lost 1 base and the J segment 0 bases; nucleotides outside the gene matches: 3. The CDR3 DNA is TGTGCCAGCAGCTTAGAGGGCGGGAGCTCCTACAATGAGCAGTTCTTC. As protein: CASSLEGGSSYNEQFF.

This chain uses TRBV7-5 with TRBJ1-3. TRBV7-5 is termed a pseudogene. CDR3 length: 16 residues. The CDR3 reads CARRRAGRYSGNTIYF. CDR3 DNA: TGTGCCAGAAGAAGGGCGGGACGTTACTCTGGAAACACCATATATTTT.

This clone was counted a single time. The chain joins TRBV12-5 to TRBJ1-5, with TRBD1 identical over 9 bases. The trim removed 6 bases at V and 5 bases at J, leaving 8 bases unmatched. The CDR3 covers 15 residues. Per germline, CDR1 LGHNT and CDR2 FRNRAP. This CDR3 reads CASGFTGGPDQPQHF. DNA for the CDR3: TGTGCTAGTGGCTTTACAGGGGGCCCGGATCAGCCCCAGCATTTT.

The chain employs TRBV28 and TRBJ1-1; tentatively, D is TRBD1 (5 bases). Trimming stripped 7 bases from V and 6 bases from J, with 15 bases between. In germline, CDR1 is MDHEN, CDR2 SYDVKM. The CDR3 totals 13 residues. CDR3 nucleotide sequence: TGTGCCAGCAAACCGGGGGGAACCCCTGAAGCTTTCTTT. Translation gives CASKPGGTPEAFF.

This chain connects TRBV5-4 to TRBJ2-7, with 8 bases fitting TRBD2. The CDR3 has 14 amino acids. V shed 5 bases, J shed 1 base, and the junction held 5 bases outside the gene matches. Germline lookup yields CDR1 SGHNT and CDR2 YYREEE (reference sequence). The CDR3: CASSPQRGSYEQYF. The CDR3 bases are TGTGCCAGCAGTCCGCAGCGGGGGTCCTACGAGCAGTACTTC.

The chain combines TRBV9 with TRBJ1-1; D is undetermined. CDR1 is SGDLS, CDR2 YYNGEE, per germline. V lost 0 bases and J lost 4, with 10 bases in between. This CDR3 is built from 14 residues. The CDR3 DNA follows: TGTGCCAGCAGCGTAGCCCCCTCCAGCACTGAAGCTTTCTTT. Amino acids: CASSVAPSSTEAFF.

This chain joins TRBV19 and TRBJ2-5; D perhaps matches TRBD1 (5 bases). The CDR3 is 15 residues long. Trimming removed 0 bases at V and 5 bases at J, with 13 bases between. Germline V gene sequence: CDR1 LNHDA, CDR2 SQIVND (reference sequence). CDR3 DNA: TGTGCCAGTAGTATAGATCTGGGCAGGGTGGAGACCCAGTACTTC. Translation: CASSIDLGRVETQYF.

Note on this clone: At one end the junction does not follow the germline gene, possibly because of a read error. The chain is built from TRBV7-8 and TRBJ1-1; 7 bases align to TRBD1. Per the germline V gene, CDR1 is SGHVS and CDR2 is FQNEAQ. The CDR3 contains 14 residues. CDR3 region: CASTLRGRGTEAFF. DNA of the CDR3: TGTGCCAGCACCTTAAGGGGGCGAGGGACTGAAGCTTTCTTT.

The chain has TRBV2 and TRBJ1-5; D may be TRBD1 (5 bases). Germline-derived CDR1 and CDR2 are SNHLY and FYNNEI. V shed 4 bases and J shed 0 bases, with 13 bases lying between them. The CDR3 contains 16 residues. In nucleotides, the CDR3 is TGTGCCAGCAGTGGGACAAGGGGTTATAGCAATCAGCCCCAGCATTTT. Protein: CASSGTRGYSNQPQHF.

The rearrangement joins TRBV9 to TRBJ2-2, with 11 bases lining up with TRBD2. CDR3 length equals 15 residues. Germline V gene sequence: CDR1 SGDLS, CDR2 YYNGEE. Unmatched junction bases numbered 4, after V lost 4 bases and J lost 5 bases. Here the CDR3 DNA reads TGTGCCAGCAGCCCTCGGACTAGCGGGACCGGGGAGCTGTTTTTT. Its protein is CASSPRTSGTGELFF.

The V gene is TRBV29-1, the J gene TRBJ2-1, with 7 bases lining up with TRBD1. This CDR3 contains 12 residues. Germline V lookup: CDR1 SQVTM, CDR2 ANQGSEA. V was pared by 5 bases and J by 7 bases, with 5 bases of the junction left unmatched. The CDR3 region is CSVPPRGNEQFF. For the CDR3, the DNA is TGCAGCGTTCCTCCCAGGGGGAATGAGCAGTTCTTC.

The chain couples TRBV5-4 to TRBJ1-5, with D maybe TRBD1 (6 bases). With 0 bases removed from V and 7 bases from J, the gap between germline ends came to 8 bases. CDR1 and CDR2 (germline): SGHNT, YYREEE (reference sequence). The CDR3 consists of 13 residues. CDR3 protein: CASSLAGEQPQHF. CDR3 sequence (DNA): TGTGCCAGCAGCTTGGCAGGGGAACAGCCCCAGCATTTT.

This rearrangement joins TRBV18 to TRBJ1-6; D not certain. The V gene's germline CDR1 is KGHSH and CDR2 LQKENI. This CDR3 is built from 15 residues. V dropped 4 bases and J dropped 10 bases, with 17 bases sitting between them. CDR3 residues: CASSLRLGRESPLHF. The CDR3 DNA sequence: TGTGCCAGCTCACTACGTTTGGGGAGGGAATCACCCCTCCACTTT.

The chain joins TRBV5-4 to TRBJ2-1, with D possibly TRBD2 on 6 matching bases. Trimming left V 5 bases short and J 6 bases short, with 12 bases between. CDR1 is SGHNT, CDR2 YYREEE, per germline (reference sequence). CDR3 length: 13 amino acids. The CDR3 coding sequence is TGTGCCAGCAGTCGACTAGTGGGCAATGAGCAGTTCTTC. Its protein product is CASSRLVGNEQFF.

The chain carries TRBV12-3 or TRBV12-4 and TRBJ1-2; 7 nucleotides match TRBD1. The V and J ends lost 3 bases and 5 bases, in that order; junction bases with no gene match: 3. The CDR3 runs 13 residues. The CDR3 DNA sequence: TGTGCCAGCAGTTTGACAGGGTGGTATGGCTACACCTTC. As protein: CASSLTGWYGYTF.

Only one count was recorded for this clone. Compared with germline, one end of the junction differs, possibly owing to a read error. The CDR3 reads CASSLRGSFYYF. The CDR3 coding sequence is TGTGCCAGCAGCTTGAGGGGGTCGTTCTACTATTTT. This chain uses TRBV5-4 with TRBJ1-1; a weak D match, TRBD1 (6 bases). The CDR3 is 12 amino acids. The germline CDR1 and CDR2 sequences are SGHNT and YYREEE (reference sequence).